Following are 6 T cell receptor beta chains from one sample sequenced in a study of blood T cell repertoires in COVID-19. Sequenced by immunoSEQ multiplex PCR; TCRdb stores in-frame clones only, minus some. The sample has 250,000 or so clones; 83% are singletons. The sequenced material came from PBMCs or T cells enriched from blood (not recorded which). These receptor sequences come from a woman aged 40-49 years who had been exposed to COVID-19.

The V and J genes are TRBV4-1 and TRBJ1-2; tentatively, D is TRBD1 (6 bases). Germline-derived CDR1 and CDR2 are MGHRA and YSYEKL. Trimming shortened V by 0 bases and J by 4 bases, and 18 bases separated the two germline ends. The CDR3 contains 17 residues. The CDR3 DNA reads as TGCGCCAGCAGCCAAGATTGGGGCGACAGGTTCCGCTATGGCTACACCTTC. Protein sequence: CASSQDWGDRFRYGYTF.

The chain carries TRBV6-5 and TRBJ1-1; 7 positions agree with TRBD1. The V gene end was trimmed by 7 bases and the J gene end by 4 bases; junction bases not matched to a gene: 9. The CDR3 has 14 residues. Germline V lookup: CDR1 MNHEY, CDR2 SVGAGI. The CDR3 region is CASNTGAYITEAFF. CDR3 DNA: TGTGCCAGCAACACAGGGGCGTACATCACTGAAGCTTTCTTT.

J is TRBJ1-2 and V is TRBV28, with TRBD1 matching over 7 bases. CDR1 MDHEN and CDR2 SYDVKM come from the germline V gene. J was trimmed by 5 bases and V by 5 bases; bases with no gene match: 8. The CDR3 loop spans 14 amino acids. The CDR3 bases are TGTGCCAGCAGTGGAGGGGGCGTTGGATATGGCTACACCTTC. Protein product: CASSGGGVGYGYTF.

This clone has just a few counts. The rearrangement uses TRBV28 and TRBJ1-2; 8 positions match TRBD1. The J segment lost 8 bases and the V segment lost 3 bases, leaving 11 bases of the junction unmatched. The CDR3 extends over 15 amino acids. CDR1 and CDR2 from the germline V gene are MDHEN and SYDVKM. In DNA, the CDR3 is TGTGCCAGCAGTTTTTTTGCAGGGGGCGAGGGGGGCTACACCTTC. As protein: CASSFFAGGEGGYTF.

The gene calls are TRBV11-2 and TRBJ2-3; 8 bases agree with TRBD1. The J segment lost 2 bases and the V segment lost 3 bases, leaving 7 bases of the junction unmatched. The V gene's germline CDR1 is SGHAT and CDR2 FQNNGV. This CDR3 has 16 amino acids. CDR3 region: CASSLASGGHTDTQYF. In nucleotides, the CDR3 is TGTGCCAGCAGCTTGGCCTCAGGGGGCCACACAGATACGCAGTATTTT.

The J gene is TRBJ2-4, the V gene TRBV19, with 8 nucleotides matching TRBD2. The junction had 13 bases not matched to a gene; V was cut back by 6 bases and J by 3 bases. Germline values: CDR1 LNHDA, CDR2 SQIVND (reference sequence). CDR3 size: 17 residues. This CDR3 reads CASRAWAAGDLKNIQYF. In DNA, the CDR3 is TGTGCCAGTAGGGCGTGGGCAGCGGGGGACCTCAAAAACATTCAGTACTTC.